The 5 T cell receptor beta chains below come from one sample, sequenced in a study of T cells in Graves' hyperthyroidism and ophthalmopathy (dated by TCRdb to between 2019 and 2020). Receptors were amplified or captured by multiplex PCR. These reads were obtained on an Illumina HiSeq 2000. TCR beta CDR3 regions were amplified from RNA transcripts. The TCR CDR3 was subjected to a first round of RT-PCR using the HTBI primer set and the Qiagen OneStep RT-PCR kit. In TCRdb, the public reads were trimmed at Q25 with fastp and aligned with MiXCR, with productive beta chains retained. Rows matching on CDR3 protein sequence are summarized as one entry with the most common DNA and genes. The sample table holds about 660,000 distinct CDR3 sequences, of which less than 45% were seen once. The ten biggest clones cover about 7.2% of the sample. Sample: peripheral blood or thyroid tissue (not recorded which). These receptors originate from an adult man with Graves' disease, either hyperthyroidism or ophthalmopathy (not recorded which).

In this sample, this clonotype turned up many times. J is TRBJ1-2 and V is TRBV10-3, with D perhaps matching TRBD1 (6 bases). The CDR3 has 14 amino acids. With 2 bases removed from V and 8 bases from J, the gap between germline ends came to 15 bases. Germline assignment: CDR1 ENHRY and CDR2 SYGVKD. The CDR3 loop is CAISELEGQGGYTF. DNA for the CDR3: TGTGCCATCAGTGAGCTCGAAGGCCAGGGGGGCTACACCTTC.

This clonotype has more than one count but fewer than ten. The chain recombines TRBV20-1 with TRBJ2-2; maybe TRBD2 (5 bases). V dropped 1 base and J dropped 2 bases, with 14 bases sitting between them. CDR1 and CDR2 (germline): DFQATT, SNEGSKA (reference sequence). This CDR3 contains 16 residues. In DNA, the CDR3 is TGCAGTGCTAGAGCCTATCGGACTGCAAACACCGGGGAGCTGTTTTTT. Protein sequence: CSARAYRTANTGELFF.

This clonotype was seen only once. The chain is built from TRBV9 and TRBJ2-7; 7 nucleotides line up with TRBD1. CDR1 is SGDLS, CDR2 YYNGEE, per germline. The CDR3 spans 15 residues. J gave up 1 base and V 1 base, and 5 bases lay outside the gene matches. Here the CDR3 reads CASSVTWDRSYEQYF. The CDR3 DNA reads TGTGCCAGCAGCGTAACCTGGGACAGATCCTACGAGCAGTACTTC.

V is TRBV12-3 or TRBV12-4 and J is TRBJ1-2, with TRBD1 matching over 7 bases. V lost 6 bases to trimming and J lost 6 bases; unmatched junction nucleotides: 10. The CDR3 is made up of 14 amino acids. The CDR3 coding sequence is TGTGCCAGCAGCACATCAAAGGGGGCCAATGGCTACACCTTC. Translation gives CASSTSKGANGYTF.

The chain combines TRBV6-6 with TRBJ1-1; TRBD1 might be the D (5 bases). V lost 5 bases, J lost 5 bases, and 12 bases lay in between. Germline V gene lookup returns CDR1 MNHNY and CDR2 SVGAGI (reference sequence). This CDR3 has 13 amino acids. The CDR3 reads CASSEPGLTEAFF. The CDR3 nucleotides read TGTGCCAGCAGTGAACCAGGGTTAACTGAAGCTTTCTTT.